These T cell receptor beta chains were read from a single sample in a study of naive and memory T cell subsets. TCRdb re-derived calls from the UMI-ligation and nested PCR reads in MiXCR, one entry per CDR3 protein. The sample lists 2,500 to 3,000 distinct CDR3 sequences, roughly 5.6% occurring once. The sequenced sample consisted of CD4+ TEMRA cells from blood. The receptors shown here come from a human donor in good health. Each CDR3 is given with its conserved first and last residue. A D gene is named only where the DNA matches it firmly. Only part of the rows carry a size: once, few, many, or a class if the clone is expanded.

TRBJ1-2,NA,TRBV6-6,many,TGTGCCAGCAGTACAACACAACGGGGAGTCAACTATGGCTACACCTTC,CASSTTQRGVNYGYTF
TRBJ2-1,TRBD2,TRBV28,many,TGTGCCAGCAGTTTATTGAGCGGGAGATGGAATGAGCAGTTCTTC,CASSLLSGRWNEQFF
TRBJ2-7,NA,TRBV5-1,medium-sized,TGCGCCAGCAGCTTTGGAGGGGTGGGTTCCTACGAGCAGTACTTC,CASSFGGVGSYEQYF
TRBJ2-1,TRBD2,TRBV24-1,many,TGTGCCACCAGTGATTTGGGTCCGGGAGGATTCAATGAGCAGTTCTTC,CATSDLGPGGFNEQFF
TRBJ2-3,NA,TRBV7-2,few,TGTGCCAGCAGCTTATACGGTTTTGCGGGAGATACGCAGTATTTT,CASSLYGFAGDTQYF
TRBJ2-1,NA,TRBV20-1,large,TGCAGTGCTAGACGGGGTGGCCTATACAATGAGCAGTTCTTC,CSARRGGLYNEQFF
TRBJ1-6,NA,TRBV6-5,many,TGTGCCAGCAGTTACACCTGGACAGCTTATAATTCACCCCTCCACTTT,CASSYTWTAYNSPLHF
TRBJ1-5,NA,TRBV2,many,TGTGCCAGCAAGGGGCAGGTTAATCAGCCCCAGCATTTT,CASKGQVNQPQHF
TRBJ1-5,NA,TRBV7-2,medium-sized,TGTGCCAGCAGCTTAAGAGTGGGTCAGCCCCAGCATTTT,CASSLRVGQPQHF
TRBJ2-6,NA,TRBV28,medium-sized,TGTGCCACCCGGGATGAGGGAGCTGGGGCCAACGTCCTGACTTTC,CATRDEGAGANVLTF
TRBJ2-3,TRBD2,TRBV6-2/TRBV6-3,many,TGTGCCAGCAGTTTGATAACCAGAACCGGGACTAGTCGCCCAGATACGCAGTATTTT,CASSLITRTGTSRPDTQYF
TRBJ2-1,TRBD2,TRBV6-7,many,TGTGCCTGTTTGGGACTAGCGGGAATAAATGAGCAGTTCTTC,CACLGLAGINEQFF
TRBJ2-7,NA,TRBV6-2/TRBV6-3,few,TGTGCCAGCAGTGTTTACCTCAGGGTCTCTTTATCCTACGAGCAGTACTTC,CASSVYLRVSLSYEQYF
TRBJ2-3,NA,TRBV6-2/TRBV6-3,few,TGTGCCAGCAGTCAAACGACTACGCAGTATTTT,CASSQTTTQYF
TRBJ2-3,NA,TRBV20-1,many,TGCAGTGCTAGAGATAGCGCTAGGTCAGATACGCAGTATTTT,CSARDSARSDTQYF
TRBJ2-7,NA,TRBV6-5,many,TGTGCCAGCAGCCCTTCGGGCCTGGGGCGGGGGCAGTACTTC,CASSPSGLGRGQYF
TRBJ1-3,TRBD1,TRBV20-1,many,TGCAGTGCTAGACCCCCGGGACAGGGGGCTTTCTCTGGAAACACCATATATTTT,CSARPPGQGAFSGNTIYF
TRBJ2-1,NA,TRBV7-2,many,TGTGCCAGCTCAGTATTAGCGGAATCCTACAATGAGCAGTTCTTC,CASSVLAESYNEQFF
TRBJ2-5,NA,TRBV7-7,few,TGTGCTAGCAGCTTAGGGGCGGAAGAGACCCAGTACTTC,CASSLGAEETQYF
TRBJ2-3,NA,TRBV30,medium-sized,TGTGCCTGGAGTCCGGGGTTCAGCACAGATACGCAGTATTTT,CAWSPGFSTDTQYF
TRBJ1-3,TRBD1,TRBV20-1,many,TGCAGTGCTAGAGCAGAGGACAGGGGAAACACCATATATTTT,CSARAEDRGNTIYF
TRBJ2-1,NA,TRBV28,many,TGTGCCAGCAAGCGCCATGAGCAGTTCTTC,CASKRHEQFF
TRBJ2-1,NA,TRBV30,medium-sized,TGTGCCTGGAGTACCGGGCCCTATGACAAGCAGTTCTTC,CAWSTGPYDKQFF
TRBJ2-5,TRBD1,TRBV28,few,TGTGCCAGCAGTTCCAGGACAGGACAAGAGACCCAGTACTTC,CASSSRTGQETQYF
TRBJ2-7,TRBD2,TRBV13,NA,TGTGCCAGTACGGCTGGGCTAGCGGGACTCGAGCAGTACTTC,CASTAGLAGLEQYF
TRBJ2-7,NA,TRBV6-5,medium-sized,TGTGCCAGCAGTTACGGCGCAGGGATGGCCAGCGAGCAGTACTTC,CASSYGAGMASEQYF
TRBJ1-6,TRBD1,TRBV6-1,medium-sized,TGTGCCAGCCGCAACAGGGGTAATTCACCCCTCCACTTT,CASRNRGNSPLHF
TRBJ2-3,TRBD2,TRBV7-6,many,TGTGCCAGCAGCTTGGGTAGCGGGAGCCCGACAGATACGCAGTATTTT,CASSLGSGSPTDTQYF
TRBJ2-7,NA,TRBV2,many,TGTGCCAGTGGGGGACCCTACGAGCAGTACTTC,CASGGPYEQYF
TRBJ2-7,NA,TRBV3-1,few,TGTGCCAGCAGCCAAGGGGTGAGCGAGCAGTACTTC,CASSQGVSEQYF
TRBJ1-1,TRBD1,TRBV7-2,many,TGTGCCAGCAGCTTAATGGGACAGGGTAACACTGAAGCTTTCTTT,CASSLMGQGNTEAFF
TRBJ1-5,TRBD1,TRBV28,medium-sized,TGTGCCAGCAGTTTTGTACAGGGGGATAGCAATCAGCCCCAGCATTTT,CASSFVQGDSNQPQHF
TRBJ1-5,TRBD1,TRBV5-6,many,TGTGCCAGCAGCGGGGGGACAGGGGAGCAGCCCCAGCATTTT,CASSGGTGEQPQHF
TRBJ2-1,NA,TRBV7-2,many,TGTGCCAGCAGGAACGGGGGAAGCTCCTACAATGAGCAGTTCTTC,CASRNGGSSYNEQFF
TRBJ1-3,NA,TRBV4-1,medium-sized,TGCGCCAGCAGCCGAGTCGGTGACCCCGACTCTGGAAACACCATATATTTT,CASSRVGDPDSGNTIYF
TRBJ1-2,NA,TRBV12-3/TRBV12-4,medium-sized,TGTGCCAGCAGTTTTGTAAACTATGGCTACACCTTC,CASSFVNYGYTF
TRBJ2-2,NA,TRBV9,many,TGTGCCAGCAGCCCCCAGGCGGGGTCGTCCACCGGGGAGCTGTTTTTT,CASSPQAGSSTGELFF
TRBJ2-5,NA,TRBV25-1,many,TGTGCCAGCAGTGAAAGCTTGGAGAAGATACAAGAGACCCAGTACTTC,CASSESLEKIQETQYF
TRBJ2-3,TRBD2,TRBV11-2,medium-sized,TGTGCCAGCAGCTTGGCTAGCGGTTCCACAGATACGCAGTATTTT,CASSLASGSTDTQYF
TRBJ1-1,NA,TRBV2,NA,TGTGCCAGCCTATACATGGTAACTGAAGCTTTCTTT,CASLYMVTEAFF
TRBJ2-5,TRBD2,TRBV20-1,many,TGCAGTGCTCGCCAGACTAGCGGGAGAGGGGAGACCCAGTACTTC,CSARQTSGRGETQYF
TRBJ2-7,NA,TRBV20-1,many,TGCAGTGCTAGAGAGGCGCAGATAGCTTCCTACGAGCAGTACTTC,CSAREAQIASYEQYF
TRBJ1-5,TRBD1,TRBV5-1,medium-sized,TGCGCCAGCAGTTTTACAGGGGGCAGGAATCAGCCCCAGCATTTT,CASSFTGGRNQPQHF
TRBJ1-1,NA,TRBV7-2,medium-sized,TGTGCCAGCAGCTTAGCTGAGAACACTGAAGCTTTCTTT,CASSLAENTEAFF
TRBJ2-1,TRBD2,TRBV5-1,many,TGCGCCAGCAGGACTAGCGGGAGCTACAATGAGCAGTTCTTC,CASRTSGSYNEQFF
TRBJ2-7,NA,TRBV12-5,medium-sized,TGTGCTAGTGGTTTGGAGCGGCCGAGTGGGGGGGAGCAGTACTTC,CASGLERPSGGEQYF
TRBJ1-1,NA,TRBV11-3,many,TGTGCCAGCAGCCCATTCGCGGGGGCCGAAGCTTTCTTT,CASSPFAGAEAFF
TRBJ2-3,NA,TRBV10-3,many,TGTGCCATCAGTGGGTTGAAAAGCACAGATACGCAGTATTTT,CAISGLKSTDTQYF
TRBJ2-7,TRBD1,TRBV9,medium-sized,TGTGCCAGCAGCGTTGGGACAGGGTTCTACGAGCAGTACTTC,CASSVGTGFYEQYF
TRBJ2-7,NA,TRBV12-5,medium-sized,TGTGCTAGTGGTTTGGTACTACCCGGACAGTTTAATTCCTACGAGCAGTACTTC,CASGLVLPGQFNSYEQYF
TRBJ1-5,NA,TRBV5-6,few,TGTGCCAGCAGCTCCCGGGGGAGCAATCAGCCCCAGCATTTT,CASSSRGSNQPQHF
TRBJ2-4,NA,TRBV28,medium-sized,TGTGCCAGCAGCGCACCCAGACAGGTTGCAAACATTCAGTACTTC,CASSAPRQVANIQYF
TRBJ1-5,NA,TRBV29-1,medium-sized,TGCAGCGTTGTCGGCTCCGATCGAGGGCCCCAGCATTTT,CSVVGSDRGPQHF
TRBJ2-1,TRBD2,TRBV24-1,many,TGTGCCACCAGTGATTCAAGTAGCGGGAGGCTCTTCAATGAGCAGCTCTTC,CATSDSSSGRLFNEQLF
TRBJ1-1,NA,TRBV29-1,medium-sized,TGCAGCGTTGAACTCCAGTCGGGAGGCACTGAAGCTTTCTTT,CSVELQSGGTEAFF
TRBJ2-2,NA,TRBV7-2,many,TGTGCCAGCAGCTTAGGCTCGAACACCGGGGAGCTGTTTTTT,CASSLGSNTGELFF
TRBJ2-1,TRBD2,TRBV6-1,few,TGTGCCAGCAGGGCCAGGACTAGCGGGCTCTCGGGTGAGCAGTTCTTC,CASRARTSGLSGEQFF